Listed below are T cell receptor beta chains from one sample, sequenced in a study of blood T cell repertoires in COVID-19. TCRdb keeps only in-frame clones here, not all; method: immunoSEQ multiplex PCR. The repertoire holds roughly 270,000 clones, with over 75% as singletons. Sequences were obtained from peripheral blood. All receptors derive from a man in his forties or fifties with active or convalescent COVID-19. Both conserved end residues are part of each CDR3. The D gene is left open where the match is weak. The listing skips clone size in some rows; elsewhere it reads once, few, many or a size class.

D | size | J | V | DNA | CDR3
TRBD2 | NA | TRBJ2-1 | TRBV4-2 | TGTGCCAGCAGCCAAGTCCCCCCCCGCCTAGCGGGGGACAATGAGCAGTTCTTC | CASSQVPPRLAGDNEQFF
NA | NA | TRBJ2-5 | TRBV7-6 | TGTGCCAGCAGCTTATCCAGGGCCGAGACCCAGTACTTC | CASSLSRAETQYF
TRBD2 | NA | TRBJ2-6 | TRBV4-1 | TGCGCCAGCAGCCAAGCGACGGGGGGAGGGACTGGGGCCAACGTCCTGACTTTC | CASSQATGGGTGANVLTF
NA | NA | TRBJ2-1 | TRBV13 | TGTGCCAGCAGCTTATCGTGGCAGGGTTTGGGGAATGAGCAGTTCTTC | CASSLSWQGLGNEQFF
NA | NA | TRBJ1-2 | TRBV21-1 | TGTGCCAGCAGCACCCATCACAGGGGGTATAATGGCTACACCTTC | CASSTHHRGYNGYTF
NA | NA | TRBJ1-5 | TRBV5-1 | TGCGCCAGCAGCATGGACGGGGATAGCAATCAGCCCCAGCATTTT | CASSMDGDSNQPQHF
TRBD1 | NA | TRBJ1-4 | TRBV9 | TGTGCCAGCAGCGTGGGACCCGGGACAGCTAATGAAAAACTGTTTTTT | CASSVGPGTANEKLFF
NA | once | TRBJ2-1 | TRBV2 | TGTGCCAGCAGTGAACATTGGGGGACACTAGGCTACAATGAGCAGTTCTTC | CASSEHWGTLGYNEQFF
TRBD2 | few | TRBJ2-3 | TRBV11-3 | TGTGCCAGCAGCACGCGCGGGGGGGCGGATACGCAGTATTTT | CASSTRGGADTQYF
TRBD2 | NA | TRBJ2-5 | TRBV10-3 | TGTGCCATCAGTGAGTCCCAACTAGCGGGACCCTATACCCAGTACTTC | CAISESQLAGPYTQYF
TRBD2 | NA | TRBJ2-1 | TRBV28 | TGTGCCAGCAGTGCTGTGACTAGCCTAAATACCTACAATGAGCAGTTCTTC | CASSAVTSLNTYNEQFF
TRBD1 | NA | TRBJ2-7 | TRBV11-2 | TGTGCCAGCAGCTTATCTGACAGGGAATACGAGCAGTACTTC | CASSLSDREYEQYF
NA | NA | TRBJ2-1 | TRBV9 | TGTGCCAGCAGCGTCAGCTACAATGAGCAGTTCTTC | CASSVSYNEQFF
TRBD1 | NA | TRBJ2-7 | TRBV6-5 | TGTGCCAGCAGCCGGGAGGACAGGGGGATCTACGAGCAGTACTTC | CASSREDRGIYEQYF
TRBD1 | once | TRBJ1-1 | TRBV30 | TGTGCCTGGACCCCGGGACAGGGTCTTACTGAAGCTTTCTTT | CAWTPGQGLTEAFF
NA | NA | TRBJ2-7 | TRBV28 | TGTGCCAGCATCCCCGGGACAACCTCCTACGAGCAGTACTTC | CASIPGTTSYEQYF
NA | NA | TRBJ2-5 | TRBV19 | TGTGCCAGTAGTACAGGGGGGGAGACCCAGTACTTC | CASSTGGETQYF
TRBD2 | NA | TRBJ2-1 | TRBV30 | TGTGCCTGGAGCGACATGACTAGCGGATACTCCTACAATGAGCAGTTCTTC | CAWSDMTSGYSYNEQFF
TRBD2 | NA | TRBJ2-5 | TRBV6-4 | TGTGCCAGCAGCCGGGAGGCGGGGGAGACCCAGTACTTC | CASSREAGETQYF
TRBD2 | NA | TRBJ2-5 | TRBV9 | TGTGCCAGCAGCGTAGCTAGCGGGAGCAGATCCGGAGAGACCCAGTACTTC | CASSVASGSRSGETQYF
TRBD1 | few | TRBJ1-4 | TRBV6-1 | TGTGCCAGCAGTGAATTAACGGGACAGGGAAAGGAAAAACTGTTTTTT | CASSELTGQGKEKLFF
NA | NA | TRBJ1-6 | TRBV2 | TGTGCCAGCAGGGTAGATCACCGATCACCCCTCCACTTT | CASRVDHRSPLHF
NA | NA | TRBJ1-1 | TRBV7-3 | TGTGCCAGCGGGGAGTCGAACAACGCTGAAGCTTTCTTT | CASGESNNAEAFF
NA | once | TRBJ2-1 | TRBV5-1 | TGCGCCAGCAGCGCCAGCGAACTAGCCACCAGCTCCTACAATGAGCAGTTCTTC | CASSASELATSSYNEQFF
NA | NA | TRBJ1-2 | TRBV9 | TGTGCCAGCAGCGTAGTCAGGGATGGCTACACCTTC | CASSVVRDGYTF
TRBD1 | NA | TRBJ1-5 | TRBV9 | TGTGCCAGCAGCTTTTCTGACAGGGGGCAGCCCCAGCATTTT | CASSFSDRGQPQHF
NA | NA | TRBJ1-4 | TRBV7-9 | TGTGCCAGCAGCTCCGGGAGGGGGGGCTATGAAAAACTGTTTTTT | CASSSGRGGYEKLFF
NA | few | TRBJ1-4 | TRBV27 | TGTGCCAGCAGAGACTGGCAGGAAAAACTGTTTTTT | CASRDWQEKLFF
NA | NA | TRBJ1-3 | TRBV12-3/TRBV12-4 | TGTGCCAGCAGTCCTTCCGGAAACACCATATATTTT | CASSPSGNTIYF
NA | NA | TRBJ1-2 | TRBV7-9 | TGTGCCGGGAGGATTGGGTTCTATGGCTACACCTTC | CAGRIGFYGYTF
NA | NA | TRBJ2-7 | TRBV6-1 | TGTGCCAGCAGTGATAAAGGCAGGCCTCCCTACGAGCAGTACTTC | CASSDKGRPPYEQYF
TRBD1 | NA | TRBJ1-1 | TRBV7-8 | TGTGCCAGCAGCTACCGGGACAGATACACTGAAGCTTTCTTT | CASSYRDRYTEAFF
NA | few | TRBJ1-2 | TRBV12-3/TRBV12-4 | TGTGCCAGCAGTTTAACCAGGGCCGGTGGCTACACCTTC | CASSLTRAGGYTF
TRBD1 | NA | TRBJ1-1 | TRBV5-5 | TGTGCCAGCAGCTTCGACAGGGATCCTTTCTTT | CASSFDRDPFF
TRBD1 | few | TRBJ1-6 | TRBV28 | TGTGCCAGCAGTTCCGGGACAGGGGCGTCAAGCTCCTATAATTCACCCCTCCACTTT | CASSSGTGASSSYNSPLHF
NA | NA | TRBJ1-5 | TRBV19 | TGTGCCAGTAGTGCACTCGGGGGACGGATTAATCAGCCCCAGCATTTT | CASSALGGRINQPQHF
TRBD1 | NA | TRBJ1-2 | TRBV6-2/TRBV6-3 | TGTGCCAGCAGCTGGACGGGACAGGGGTTTCCTTATCAAGGCTACACCTTC | CASSWTGQGFPYQGYTF
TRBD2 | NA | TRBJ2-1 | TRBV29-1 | TGCAGCGTAACTAGCGGGAGGGGGGATGAGCAGTTCTTC | CSVTSGRGDEQFF
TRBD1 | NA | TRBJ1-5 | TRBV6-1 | TGTGCCAGCAGTGAAGCCCTCAGGGGGCAATATCGTCAGCCCCAGCATTTT | CASSEALRGQYRQPQHF
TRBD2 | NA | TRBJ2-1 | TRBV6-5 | TGTGCCAGCAGTTACTCGAGCAGCGGGAGCACCAATGAGCAGTTCTTC | CASSYSSSGSTNEQFF
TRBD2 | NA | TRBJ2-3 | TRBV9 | TGTGCCAGCAGCTCGGGACTAGCGGATACAAGCACAGATACGCAGTATTTT | CASSSGLADTSTDTQYF
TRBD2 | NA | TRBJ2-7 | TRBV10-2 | TGCGCCAGCAGTGAGGCCGCGGGAGTTGACGAGCAGTACTTC | CASSEAAGVDEQYF
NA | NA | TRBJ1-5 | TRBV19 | TGTGCCAGTAAGGGAGGGGCACAATGGCCCCAGCATTTT | CASKGGAQWPQHF
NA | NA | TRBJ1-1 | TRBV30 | TGTGCCTGGAGTGTACGGGGTCGACCATCTGGAGCTTTCTTT | CAWSVRGRPSGAFF
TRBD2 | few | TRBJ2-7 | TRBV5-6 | TGTGCCAGCAGGCCTAGCGGGAACCCCTACGAGCAGTACTTC | CASRPSGNPYEQYF
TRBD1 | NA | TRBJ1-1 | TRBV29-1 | TGCAGCGTTGGGCAGGGGGACACTGAAGCTTTCTTT | CSVGQGDTEAFF
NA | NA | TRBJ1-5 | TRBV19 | TGTGCCAGTACCGTTACCCGGAACAGGGATCAGCCCCAGCATTTT | CASTVTRNRDQPQHF
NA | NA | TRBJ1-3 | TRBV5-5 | TGTGCCAGCAGCCCTGGCGGGGCATTGGGAAACACCATATATTTT | CASSPGGALGNTIYF
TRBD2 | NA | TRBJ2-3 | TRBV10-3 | TGTGCCATCAGTGAACCGATCGGGAGGGGAGATACGCAGTATTTT | CAISEPIGRGDTQYF
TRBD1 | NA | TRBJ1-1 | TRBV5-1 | TGCGCCAGCAGCTCCGGGACAGGGATTACTGAAGCTTTCTTT | CASSSGTGITEAFF
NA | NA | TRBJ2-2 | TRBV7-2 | TGTGCCAGCAGCTTATACGGGGGCACCGGGGAGCTGTTTTTT | CASSLYGGTGELFF
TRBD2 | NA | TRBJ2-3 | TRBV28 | TGTGCCAGCACCCGACTAGCGGGAGTATATACGCAGTATTTT | CASTRLAGVYTQYF
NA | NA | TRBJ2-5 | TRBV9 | TGTGCCAGCGGGAGAGAAGAGACCCAGTACTTC | CASGREETQYF
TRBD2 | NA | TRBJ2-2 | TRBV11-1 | TGTGCCAGCAGGTTGGGACTAGCGGGAGCCGGGGAGCTGTTTTTT | CASRLGLAGAGELFF
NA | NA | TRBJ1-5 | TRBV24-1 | TGTGCCACCAGAGGGGGGGGTAGCAATCAGCCCCAGCATTTT | CATRGGGSNQPQHF